The 12 T cell receptor beta chains below come from one sample, sequenced in a study of T cell responses to AZD1222 COVID-19 vaccine. Sequencing used immunoSEQ multiplex PCR; TCRdb keeps in-frame clones, though not all of them. Of tens of thousands of clones detected, about 94% appear once; the ten largest clones hold less than 4%. The material sequenced was peripheral blood, taken 28 days after the second AZD1222 dose. The receptor source for this set is an adult who received the AZD1222 COVID-19 vaccine.

This clone was seen just once. The rearrangement joins TRBV11-1 to TRBJ2-3, with 9 bases matching TRBD2. Germline CDR1 SGHAT, CDR2 FQDESV (reference sequence). The CDR3 loop spans 15 amino acids. The trim removed 5 bases at V and 6 bases at J, leaving 9 bases unmatched. CDR3 amino acids: CASSHLAGARDTQYF. The CDR3 DNA follows: TGTGCCAGCAGCCACTTAGCGGGGGCCCGGGATACGCAGTATTTT.

The V gene is TRBV9, the J gene TRBJ2-1, with D possibly being TRBD1 or TRBD2 (5 bases each). The CDR3 extends over 15 amino acids. Germline lookup yields CDR1 SGDLS and CDR2 YYNGEE. Between the trimmed V and J ends, which lost 2 bases and 4 bases, there was a span of 13 bases. CDR3 protein: CASSVGTPGYNEQFF. CDR3 coding DNA: TGTGCCAGCAGCGTCGGGACCCCAGGTTACAATGAGCAGTTCTTC. The whole variable domain, remainder taken from reference TRBV9 and TRBJ2-1, is DSGVTQTPKHLITATGQRVTLRCSPRSGDLSVYWYQQSLDQGLQFLIQYYNGEERAKGNILERFSAQQFPDLHSELNLSSLELGDSALYFCASSVGTPGYNEQFFGPGTRLTVL.

The CDR3 nucleotides are TGTGCCAGCAGTTTAATTAGGGCTGGGGAAGCTTTCTTT. The encoded protein is CASSLIRAGEAFF. V gene TRBV12-3 or TRBV12-4 combines with J gene TRBJ1-1, with D unclear. V was clipped by 2 bases and J by 8 bases, with 12 bases between them. The CDR3 is 13 amino acids.

This clone was seen once. V gene TRBV19 combines with J gene TRBJ1-1, with D possibly being TRBD1 (6 bases). The CDR3 contains 13 residues. The V and J ends lost 7 bases and 7 bases respectively, with 16 bases between them. The germline V gene has CDR1 LNHDA and CDR2 SQIVND (reference sequence). The CDR3 coding sequence is TGTGCCAGTAATCAACAGGGTTGGGATGAAGCTTTCTTT. Translation: CASNQQGWDEAFF.

This chain connects TRBV5-4 to TRBJ1-2; D is possibly TRBD1 (5 bases). The CDR3 covers 14 residues. V dropped 0 bases and J dropped 4 bases, with 10 bases sitting between them. The germline V gene has CDR1 SGHNT and CDR2 YYREEE (reference sequence). CDR3 residues: CASSLGRQSYGYTF. In DNA form, the CDR3 reads TGTGCCAGCAGCTTGGGTCGACAGTCCTATGGCTACACCTTC.

The chain couples TRBV15 to TRBJ1-4; TRBD1 might be the D (5 bases). CDR1 and CDR2 (germline): LNHNV, YYDKDF (reference sequence). V dropped 8 bases and J dropped 8 bases, with 12 bases sitting between them. CDR3 length: 12 amino acids. Here the CDR3 DNA reads TGTGCCACCGGGGCCTTCGGAGAAAAACTGTTTTTT. Its protein is CATGAFGEKLFF.

The V call is TRBV14, the J call TRBJ2-1, with a weak D call TRBD1 (6 bases). The ends were cut back, 4 bases at V and 5 bases at J, with 12 bases in the middle. Germline assignment: CDR1 SGHDN and CDR2 FVKESK. The CDR3 extends over 14 amino acids. The CDR3 nucleotides are TGTGCCAGCAGCCCAGGACAGATCAACAATGAGCAGTTCTTC. This encodes CASSPGQINNEQFF.

V is TRBV5-1 and J is TRBJ2-1; 12 nucleotides line up with TRBD2. V shed 5 bases and J 3 bases; nucleotides not matched to a gene: 0. The CDR3 is 14 residues long. Germline V lookup: CDR1 SGHRS, CDR2 YFSETQ. CDR3 bases: TGCGCCAGCAGGACTAGCGGGGGCTACAATGAGCAGTTCTTC. Protein sequence: CASRTSGGYNEQFF.

The rearrangement joins TRBV7-9 to TRBJ1-1, with 9 positions matching TRBD1. Trimming cost V 6 bases and J 0 bases; bases outside gene matches: 5. In germline, CDR1 is SEHNR, CDR2 FQNEAQ (reference sequence). This CDR3 comprises 15 residues. The chain's CDR3 is CASSPRTGVNTEAFF. CDR3 DNA sequence: TGTGCCAGCAGTCCGAGGACAGGGGTGAACACTGAAGCTTTCTTT.

The chain joins TRBV6-5 to TRBJ1-1, with TRBD1 matching 7 bases. Germline assignment: CDR1 MNHEY and CDR2 SVGAGI. The CDR3 totals 12 residues. Trimming took 4 bases from V and 5 from J; bases not matched to a gene: 1. Written as DNA, the CDR3 is TGTGCCAGCAGTTCCAGGGGGACTGAAGCTTTCTTT. Its protein product is CASSSRGTEAFF.

This chain links TRBV15 with TRBJ1-1; a possible D gene is TRBD1 (6 bases). The CDR3 contains 15 residues. The V gene's germline CDR1 is LNHNV and CDR2 YYDKDF (reference sequence). Deletions cut 2 bases from V and 1 base from J, with 11 bases between. CDR3 DNA sequence: TGTGCCACCAGCAGATACCGGGACAAGAACACTGAAGCTTTCTTT. Encoded protein: CATSRYRDKNTEAFF.

In this sample, this clone turned up a few times. The chain combines TRBV14 with TRBJ1-1; no firm D call. Germline V gene data show CDR1 as SGHDN and CDR2 as FVKESK. Trimming took off 0 bases at V and 0 bases at J, with 8 bases between the two ends. This CDR3 is built from 15 residues. The CDR3 nucleotides are TGTGCCAGCAGCCAAGAGGGAGCCTTGAACACTGAAGCTTTCTTT. It specifies CASSQEGALNTEAFF. Based on the CDR3 plus reference TRBV14 and TRBJ1-1, the full variable domain is EAGVTQFPSHSVIEKGQTVTLRCDPISGHDNLYWYRRVMGKEIKFLLHFVKESKQDESGMPNNRFLAERTGGTYSTLKVQPAELEDSGVYFCASSQEGALNTEAFFGQGTRLTVV.